This TCR beta chain is drawn from a study of blood T cell repertoires in COVID-19. Study-level information: Both acute and convalescent COVID-19 samples were obtained from the United States, Italy and Spain. From T cells, B-cell-depleted T cells, or PBMCs came the material, which was cDNA or gDNA.

As handled by the study authors: The authors estimated nucleated cell counts from reference gene primer amplification. TCRdb keeps only in-frame clones here, not all; method: immunoSEQ multiplex PCR. That table furnishes V, J and clone size, whereas the DNA furnished D and trimming. The sample shows some 120,000 clones, 70% to 90% of them seen only once. Germline loops: CDR1 LNHDA, CDR2 SQIVND (reference sequence). The trim removed 10 bases at V and 2 bases at J, leaving 8 bases unmatched. CDR3 size: 14 residues. V usage is TRBV19 and J usage is TRBJ2-7, with TRBD1 identical over 10 bases. Sequencing was done on a sample of peripheral blood. The clonotype was recovered from a human donor in a cohort sampled during active COVID-19. The chain's CDR3 is CATKAGTGAYEQYF. The CDR3, as DNA: TGTGCCACTAAAGCCGGGACAGGGGCCTACGAGCAGTACTTC. Combining the CDR3 with reference TRBV19 and TRBJ2-7 gives the whole variable domain DGGITQSPKYLFRKEGQNVTLSCEQNLNHDAMYWYRQDPGQGLRLIYYSQIVNDFQKGDIAEGYSVSREKKESFPLTVTSAQKNPTAFYLCATKAGTGAYEQYFGPGTRLTVT.